These T cell receptor beta chains were read from a single sample in a study of CD8 T cells in ankylosing spondylitis. MiXCR was run by TCRdb on the 5' RACE reads, yielding one entry per CDR3 protein. The table includes 130,000 or so distinct CDR3 sequences, 7% detected once. Material: blood, either unsorted or a sorted T cell fraction (not recorded which). The receptors derive from a male donor with ankylosing spondylitis or in good health (not recorded which). CDR3s include the opening cysteine and the closing phenylalanine or tryptophan. Fields, in order: J gene, V gene, D gene, clone size, CDR3 protein, CDR3 DNA. A D gene is named only where the DNA matches it firmly. Where a row states a size, it is once, few, many or the class of an expanded clone; other rows omit it.

TRBJ2-7 TRBV20-1 - many CSARGSGGKLDEQYF TGCAGTGCTAGAGGTTCTGGAGGGAAACTCGACGAGCAGTACTTC
TRBJ2-2 TRBV2 - few CASSLLQVNTGELFF TGTGCCAGCAGTCTGTTGCAGGTCAACACCGGGGAGCTGTTTTTT
TRBJ2-4 TRBV5-5 - many CASSSRGGGNIQYF TGTGCCAGCAGCTCGCGGGGTGGTGGAAACATTCAGTACTTC
TRBJ1-4 TRBV9 - many CASSAGGGGEKLFF TGTGCCAGCAGCGCAGGCGGGGGTGGTGAAAAACTGTTTTTT
TRBJ1-5 TRBV29-1 TRBD1 many CSTRTGYSNQPQHF TGCAGCACCCGGACAGGGTACAGCAATCAGCCCCAGCATTTT
TRBJ2-5 TRBV20-1 - many CSASPRDGKETQYF TGCAGTGCTAGCCCCCGGGACGGGAAAGAGACCCAGTACTTC
TRBJ2-1 TRBV7-3 TRBD2 few CASSQMGLADNEQFF TGTGCCAGCAGCCAAATGGGACTAGCGGACAATGAGCAGTTCTTC
TRBJ1-4 TRBV21-1 - - CASSKISSTNEKLFF TGTGCCAGCAGCAAAATCAGCTCAACTAATGAAAAACTGTTTTTT
TRBJ2-3 TRBV5-1 - many CASSLAGYPDTQYF TGCGCCAGCAGCTTGGCCGGGTACCCAGATACGCAGTATTTT
TRBJ2-3 TRBV5-1 TRBD2 many CASSYGLAESDTQYF TGCGCCAGCAGCTACGGACTAGCCGAATCAGATACGCAGTATTTT
TRBJ1-1 TRBV12-3/TRBV12-4 - many CASSPGPDTEAFF TGTGCCAGCAGCCCAGGACCCGACACTGAAGCTTTCTTT
TRBJ2-5 TRBV18 - many CASSPPATYQETQYF TGTGCCAGCTCACCGCCAGCAACCTACCAAGAGACCCAGTACTTC
TRBJ2-3 TRBV11-2 TRBD2 many CASSFRAGGTTFRTDTQYF TGTGCCAGCAGCTTTAGAGCGGGAGGCACGACCTTTCGCACAGATACGCAGTATTTT
TRBJ2-7 TRBV2 - - CASSPNGAEQYF TGTGCCAGCAGCCCCAATGGAGCCGAGCAGTACTTC
TRBJ2-7 TRBV7-2 - many CASSSTGASSYEQYF TGTGCCAGCAGCTCCACCGGGGCCTCCTCCTACGAGCAGTACTTC
TRBJ1-1 TRBV29-1 - many CSVDEVGIAFF TGCAGCGTTGATGAGGTCGGTATCGCTTTCTTT
TRBJ2-1 TRBV30 - few CAWSRGGYNEQFF TGTGCCTGGTCACGGGGTGGTTACAATGAGCAGTTCTTC
TRBJ2-1 TRBV5-1 - many CASSFWENEQFF TGCGCCAGCAGCTTCTGGGAGAATGAGCAGTTCTTC
TRBJ1-2 TRBV5-1 TRBD1 many CASSSGTEDLGYTF TGCGCCAGCAGTTCCGGGACAGAGGACCTTGGCTACACCTTC
TRBJ2-5 TRBV25-1 - - CASSERQYQETQYF TGTGCCAGCAGTGAACGGCAGTACCAAGAGACCCAGTACTTC
TRBJ1-5 TRBV5-1 TRBD1 many CASSSGQGSAQPQHF TGCGCCAGCAGCTCGGGACAGGGAAGCGCCCAGCCCCAGCATTTT
TRBJ2-1 TRBV9 TRBD2 many CASSVELADYNEQFF TGTGCCAGCAGCGTAGAGCTAGCGGACTACAATGAGCAGTTCTTC
TRBJ2-1 TRBV6-5 TRBD2 many CASSFQAGGGDEQFF TGTGCCAGCAGTTTCCAAGCGGGGGGGGGTGATGAGCAGTTCTTC
TRBJ2-1 TRBV20-1 TRBD2 many CSPSGSSYNEQFF TGCAGTCCCAGCGGGAGCTCCTACAATGAGCAGTTCTTC
TRBJ2-4 TRBV2 - many CASTPASALAKNIQYF TGTGCCAGCACCCCTGCGTCAGCTCTAGCCAAAAACATTCAGTACTTC
TRBJ2-1 TRBV27 - many CASSFDSTYNEQFF TGTGCCAGCTCTTTCGACTCTACCTACAATGAGCAGTTCTTC
TRBJ2-1 TRBV4-2 - many CASSRERTNHEQFF TGTGCCAGCAGCCGGGAAAGGACTAACCATGAGCAGTTCTTC
TRBJ2-2 TRBV20-1 TRBD2 many CSARREWDTGELFF TGCAGTGCTAGGCGGGAGTGGGACACCGGGGAGCTGTTTTTT
TRBJ2-2 TRBV13 - - CASSLGPKRSAGELFF TGTGCCAGCAGCTTAGGTCCGAAAAGGTCGGCCGGGGAGCTGTTTTTT
TRBJ2-7 TRBV6-5 - many CASSYPDRTSEQYF TGTGCCAGCAGTTACCCTGACCGGACCTCCGAGCAGTACTTC
TRBJ1-2 TRBV29-1 - - CSVEDHLEGGPGYTF TGCAGCGTTGAAGACCATCTTGAGGGGGGCCCTGGCTACACCTTC
TRBJ2-7 TRBV20-1 TRBD2 many CSAKGGTSGSLYF TGCAGTGCAAAGGGCGGGACTAGCGGGTCCCTATACTTC
TRBJ2-2 TRBV7-3 - many CASSLLRGGGTGELFF TGTGCCAGCAGCTTATTGCGGGGTGGAGGCACCGGGGAGCTGTTTTTT
TRBJ1-4 TRBV5-1 - many CASSFEGRNEKLFF TGCGCCAGCAGCTTTGAGGGCAGGAATGAAAAACTGTTTTTT
TRBJ1-1 TRBV5-1 - many CASSLESELNTEAFF TGCGCCAGCAGCTTGGAAAGCGAGTTGAACACTGAAGCTTTCTTT
TRBJ2-3 TRBV7-3 TRBD2 many CASSTGLARADTQYF TGTGCCAGCAGCACCGGACTAGCGAGGGCAGATACGCAGTATTTT
TRBJ1-6 TRBV20-1 - many CSALGWADSPLHF TGCAGTGCCCTGGGGTGGGCGGATTCACCCCTCCACTTT
TRBJ2-5 TRBV7-9 - many CASSYRDDQETQYF TGTGCCAGCAGCTACAGGGACGACCAAGAGACCCAGTACTTC
TRBJ2-3 TRBV10-3 - many CAIRPASSPSGSQYF TGTGCCATCCGGCCGGCCTCCTCCCCCTCGGGATCGCAGTATTTT
TRBJ1-1 TRBV20-1 - - CSASTQANTEAFF TGCAGTGCTAGTACGCAGGCGAACACTGAAGCTTTCTTT
TRBJ2-5 TRBV5-6 TRBD1 many CASTVQGLEETQYF TGTGCCAGCACCGTACAGGGGCTTGAAGAGACCCAGTACTTC
TRBJ2-3 TRBV10-1 - - CASSSSWDTQYF TGCGCCAGCAGTTCGTCATGGGATACGCAGTATTTT
TRBJ2-2 TRBV9 - many CASSVGVGGGITGELFF TGTGCCAGCAGCGTAGGAGTCGGAGGGGGCATCACCGGGGAGCTGTTTTTT
TRBJ2-1 TRBV10-3 TRBD1 many CAIRGRTGGYEQFF TGTGCCATCAGAGGACGGACAGGGGGCTATGAGCAGTTCTTC
TRBJ2-3 TRBV5-1 - many CASSFPSDTQYF TGCGCCAGCAGCTTCCCCTCAGATACGCAGTATTTT
TRBJ1-1 TRBV5-6 TRBD1 many CASSRGQGTEAFF TGTGCCAGCAGCCGGGGACAGGGCACTGAAGCTTTCTTT